Shown below are 4 T cell receptor beta chains from a single sample sequenced in a study of blood T cell repertoires in COVID-19. Clones were read by immunoSEQ multiplex PCR, and TCRdb kept only the in-frame ones, dropping some. The sample has roughly 80,000 clones; about four fifths are singletons. Source material: peripheral blood. Every receptor here comes from a man aged 50-59 years with acute or convalescent COVID-19.

This clone was recorded once. The chain links TRBV25-1 to TRBJ1-2, with 7 positions matching TRBD1. The V gene's germline CDR1 is MGHDK and CDR2 SYGVNS. The CDR3 consists of 14 residues. V gave up 3 bases and J gave up 0 bases; unmatched junction bases: 1. The CDR3 loop is CASSEQGANYGYTF. The CDR3 DNA reads as TGTGCCAGCAGTGAGCAGGGGGCTAACTATGGCTACACCTTC.

The chain combines TRBV28 with TRBJ2-5; D might be TRBD1 (5 bases). Looked up from germline, CDR1 is MDHEN and CDR2 is SYDVKM. The V end lost 5 bases, the J end lost 7 bases, and 17 bases lay between the germline ends. The CDR3 is made up of 14 amino acids. The DNA of the CDR3 is TGTGCCAGCAGTCCCGGGCTCACCCAGGGGACCCAGTACTTC. As protein: CASSPGLTQGTQYF.

This chain links TRBV2 with TRBJ1-1; D gene unclear. With 7 bases removed from V and 9 bases from J, the gap between germline ends came to 24 bases. CDR3 length: 15 amino acids. From germline, CDR1 is SNHLY and CDR2 FYNNEI. As DNA, the CDR3 is TGTGCCAGCACTAGTGAAGGTCGCCAGAGCCTTAAAGCTTTCTTT. This gives the protein CASTSEGRQSLKAFF.

The chain couples TRBV28 to TRBJ1-3, with 9 bases lining up with TRBD1. This CDR3 spans 21 amino acids. Germline assignment: CDR1 MDHEN and CDR2 SYDVKM. V lost 1 base, J lost 5 bases, and 21 bases stayed unmatched. CDR3 in amino acids: CASSLSESFGQGTMDRNTIYF. CDR3 nucleotide sequence: TGTGCCAGCAGTTTATCCGAGTCGTTCGGACAGGGGACAATGGACAGAAACACCATATATTTT.